This TCR beta chain was observed in a study of tumor-infiltrating lymphocytes in primary liver carcinoma. Constant-region priming of approximately 500 ng total RNA yielded TCR beta cDNA. Each TCR beta library was derived from three nested multiplex PCR rounds that employed slightly modified ARM-PCR. With TRBV1-TRBV30 forward primers and a C-beta reverse primer, the first two PCR rounds were run for nine to eleven cycles each. Via MiXCR, TCRdb re-called the multiplex PCR reads, giving one row per CDR3 protein. Of 300,000 to 350,000 distinct CDR3 sequences listed, approximately 65% are singletons. A word on this clonotype: One base away lies a much larger clone, so this may be a sequencing read error.

The CDR3 consists of 13 residues. In germline, CDR1 is MNHNS, CDR2 SASEGT. Germline trimming cut 8 bases from V and 2 bases from J; bases unmatched to any gene: 4. Both blood RNA, taken from unsorted whole blood, and germline DNA were extracted. The TCR sequence derives from a man aged 40-50 years with primary liver carcinoma and hepatitis B virus infection. This chain links TRBV6-1 with TRBJ1-2, with 8 bases that match TRBD1. Sequencing used peripheral blood. For the CDR3, the DNA is TGTGCCAGCCCCACAGGGGGAAACTATGGCTACACCTTC. Protein: CASPTGGNYGYTF.